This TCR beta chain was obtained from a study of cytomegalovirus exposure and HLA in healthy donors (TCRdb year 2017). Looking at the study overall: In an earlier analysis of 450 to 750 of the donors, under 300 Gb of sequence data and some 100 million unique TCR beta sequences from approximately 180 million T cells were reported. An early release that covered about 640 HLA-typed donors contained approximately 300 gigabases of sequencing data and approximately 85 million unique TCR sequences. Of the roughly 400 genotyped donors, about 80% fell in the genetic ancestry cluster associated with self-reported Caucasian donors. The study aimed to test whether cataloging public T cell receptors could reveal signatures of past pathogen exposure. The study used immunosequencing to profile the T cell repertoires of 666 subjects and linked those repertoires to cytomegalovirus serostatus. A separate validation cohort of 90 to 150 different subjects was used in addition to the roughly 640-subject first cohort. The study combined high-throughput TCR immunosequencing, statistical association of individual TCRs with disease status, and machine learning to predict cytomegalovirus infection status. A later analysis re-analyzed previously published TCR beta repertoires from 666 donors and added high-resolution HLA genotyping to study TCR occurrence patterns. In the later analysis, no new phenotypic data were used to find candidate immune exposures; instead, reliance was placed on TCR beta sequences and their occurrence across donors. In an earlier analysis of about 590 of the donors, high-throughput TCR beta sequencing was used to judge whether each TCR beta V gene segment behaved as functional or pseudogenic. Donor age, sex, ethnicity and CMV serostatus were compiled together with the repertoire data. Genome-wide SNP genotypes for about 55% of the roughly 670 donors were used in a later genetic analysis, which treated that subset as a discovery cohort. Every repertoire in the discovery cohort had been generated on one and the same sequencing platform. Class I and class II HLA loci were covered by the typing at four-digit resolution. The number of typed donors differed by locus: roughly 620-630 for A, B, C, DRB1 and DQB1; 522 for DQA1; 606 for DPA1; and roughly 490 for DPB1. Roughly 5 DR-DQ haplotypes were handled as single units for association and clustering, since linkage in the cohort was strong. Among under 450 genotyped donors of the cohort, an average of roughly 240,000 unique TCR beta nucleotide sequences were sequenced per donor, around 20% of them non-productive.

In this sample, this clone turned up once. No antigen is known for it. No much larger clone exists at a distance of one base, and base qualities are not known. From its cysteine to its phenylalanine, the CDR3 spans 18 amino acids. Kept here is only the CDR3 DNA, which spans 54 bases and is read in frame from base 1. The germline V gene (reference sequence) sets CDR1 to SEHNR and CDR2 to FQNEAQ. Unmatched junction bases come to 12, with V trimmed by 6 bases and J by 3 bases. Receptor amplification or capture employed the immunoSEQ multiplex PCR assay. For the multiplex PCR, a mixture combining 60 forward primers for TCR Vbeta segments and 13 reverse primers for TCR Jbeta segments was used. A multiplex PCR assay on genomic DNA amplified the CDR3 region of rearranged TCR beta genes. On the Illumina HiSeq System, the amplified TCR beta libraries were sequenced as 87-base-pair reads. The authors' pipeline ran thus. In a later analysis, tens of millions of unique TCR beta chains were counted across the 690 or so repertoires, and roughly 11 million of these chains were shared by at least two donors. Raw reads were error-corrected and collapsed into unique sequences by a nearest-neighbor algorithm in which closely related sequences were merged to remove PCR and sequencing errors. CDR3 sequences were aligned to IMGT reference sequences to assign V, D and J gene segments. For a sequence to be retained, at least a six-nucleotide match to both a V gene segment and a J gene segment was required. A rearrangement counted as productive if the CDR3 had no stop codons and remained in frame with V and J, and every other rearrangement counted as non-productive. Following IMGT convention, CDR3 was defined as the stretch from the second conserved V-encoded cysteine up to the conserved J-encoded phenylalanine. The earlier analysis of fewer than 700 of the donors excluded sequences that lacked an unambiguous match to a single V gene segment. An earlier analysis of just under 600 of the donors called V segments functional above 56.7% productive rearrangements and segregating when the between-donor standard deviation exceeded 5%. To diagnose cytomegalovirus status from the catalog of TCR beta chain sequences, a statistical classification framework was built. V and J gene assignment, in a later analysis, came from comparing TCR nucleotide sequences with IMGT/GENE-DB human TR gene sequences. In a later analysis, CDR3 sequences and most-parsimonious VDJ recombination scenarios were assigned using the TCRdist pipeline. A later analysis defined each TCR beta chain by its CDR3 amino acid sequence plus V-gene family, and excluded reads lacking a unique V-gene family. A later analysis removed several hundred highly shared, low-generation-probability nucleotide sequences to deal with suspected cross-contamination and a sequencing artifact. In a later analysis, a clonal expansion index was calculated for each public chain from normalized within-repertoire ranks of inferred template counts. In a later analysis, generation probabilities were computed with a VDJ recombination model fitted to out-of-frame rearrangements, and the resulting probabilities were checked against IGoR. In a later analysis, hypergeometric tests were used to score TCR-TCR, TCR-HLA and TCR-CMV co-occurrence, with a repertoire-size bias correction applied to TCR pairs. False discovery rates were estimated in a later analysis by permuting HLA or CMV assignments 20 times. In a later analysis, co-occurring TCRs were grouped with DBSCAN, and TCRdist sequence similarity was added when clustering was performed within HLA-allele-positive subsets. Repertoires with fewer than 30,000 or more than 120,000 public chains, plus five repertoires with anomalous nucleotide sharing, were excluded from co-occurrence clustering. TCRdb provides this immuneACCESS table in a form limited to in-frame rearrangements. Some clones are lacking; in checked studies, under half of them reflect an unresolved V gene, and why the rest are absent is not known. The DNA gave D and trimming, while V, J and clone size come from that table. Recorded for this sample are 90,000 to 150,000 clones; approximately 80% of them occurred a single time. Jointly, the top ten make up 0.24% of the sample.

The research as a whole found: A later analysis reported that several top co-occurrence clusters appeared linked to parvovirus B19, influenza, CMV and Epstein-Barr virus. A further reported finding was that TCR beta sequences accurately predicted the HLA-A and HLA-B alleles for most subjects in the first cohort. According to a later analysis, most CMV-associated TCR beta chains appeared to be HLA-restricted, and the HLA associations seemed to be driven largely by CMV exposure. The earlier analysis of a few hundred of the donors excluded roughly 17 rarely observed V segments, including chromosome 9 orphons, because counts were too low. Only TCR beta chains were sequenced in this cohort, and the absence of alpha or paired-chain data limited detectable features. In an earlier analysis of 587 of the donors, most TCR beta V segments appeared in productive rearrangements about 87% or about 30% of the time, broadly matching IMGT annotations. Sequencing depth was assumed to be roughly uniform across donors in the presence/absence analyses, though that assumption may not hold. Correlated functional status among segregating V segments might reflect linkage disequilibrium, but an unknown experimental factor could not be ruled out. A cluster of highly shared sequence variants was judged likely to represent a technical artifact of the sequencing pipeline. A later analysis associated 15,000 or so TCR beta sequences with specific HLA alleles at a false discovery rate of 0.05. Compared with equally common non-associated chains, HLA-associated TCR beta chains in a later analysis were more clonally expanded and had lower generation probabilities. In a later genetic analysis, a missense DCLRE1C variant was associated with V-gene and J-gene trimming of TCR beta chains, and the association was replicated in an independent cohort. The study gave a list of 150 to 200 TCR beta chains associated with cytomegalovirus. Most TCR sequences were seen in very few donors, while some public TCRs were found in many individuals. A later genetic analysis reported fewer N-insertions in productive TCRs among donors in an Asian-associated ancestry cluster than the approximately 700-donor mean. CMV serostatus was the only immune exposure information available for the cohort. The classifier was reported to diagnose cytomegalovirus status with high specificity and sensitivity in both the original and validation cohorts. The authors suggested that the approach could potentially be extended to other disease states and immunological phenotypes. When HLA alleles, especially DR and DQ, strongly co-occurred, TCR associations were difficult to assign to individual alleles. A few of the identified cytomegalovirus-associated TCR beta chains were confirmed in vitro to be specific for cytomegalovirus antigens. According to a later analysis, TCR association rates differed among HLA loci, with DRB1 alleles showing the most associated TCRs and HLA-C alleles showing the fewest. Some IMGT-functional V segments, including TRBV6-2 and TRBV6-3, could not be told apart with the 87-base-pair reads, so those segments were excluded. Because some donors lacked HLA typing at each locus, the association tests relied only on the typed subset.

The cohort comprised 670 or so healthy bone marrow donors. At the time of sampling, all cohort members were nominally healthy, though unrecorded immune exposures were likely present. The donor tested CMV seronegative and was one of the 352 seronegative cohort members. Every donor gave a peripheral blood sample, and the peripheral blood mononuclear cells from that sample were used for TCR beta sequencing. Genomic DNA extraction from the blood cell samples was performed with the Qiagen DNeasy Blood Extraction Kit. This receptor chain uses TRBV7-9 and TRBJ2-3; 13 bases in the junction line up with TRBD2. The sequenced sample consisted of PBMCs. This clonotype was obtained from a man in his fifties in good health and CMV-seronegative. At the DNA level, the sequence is TGTGCCAGCAGTACGCCCGGACTAGCGGGAGTACGGACAGATACGCAGTATTTT. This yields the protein CASSTPGLAGVRTDTQYF.